A single sample gave rise to the 11 T cell receptor beta chains below, sequenced in a study of glioma-infiltrating T cells. TCR alpha and beta CDR3 regions were amplified from RNA using iRepertoire nested multiplex PCR. Each CDR3 protein is one row after TCRdb ran MiXCR on the multiplex PCR reads. The table lists about 110,000 distinct CDR3 sequences, 25% of them singletons, with under 45% in the top ten. The sample taken for sequencing was glioma tissue, nonneoplastic brain tissue, or PBMCs (not recorded which). These receptors were collected from a human donor with low-grade glioma or glioblastoma, undergoing nonglioma brain surgery, or in good health (not recorded which).

This clonotype showed up many times. J is TRBJ2-7 and V is TRBV29-1, with TRBD1 identical over 7 bases. The V segment lost 6 bases and the J segment 0 bases; nucleotides outside the gene matches: 8. CDR1 and CDR2 (germline): SQVTM, ANQGSEA. The CDR3 runs to 14 residues. CDR3 in DNA: TGCAGCGTGCTGAGGGACAGACTCTCCTACGAGCAGTACTTC. This gives the protein CSVLRDRLSYEQYF.

This clonotype occurred many times. The V and J genes are TRBV14 and TRBJ1-1; maybe TRBD1 (5 bases). This CDR3 spans 13 amino acids. The germline gives CDR1 SGHDN, CDR2 FVKESK. Trimming left V 0 bases short and J 10 bases short, with 12 bases between. CDR3 region: CASSQDSRGRAFF. The CDR3 DNA reads TGTGCCAGCAGCCAAGATTCGAGGGGACGAGCTTTCTTT.

This clonotype was detected many times. The chain uses TRBV20-1 and TRBJ1-2; D perhaps matches TRBD1 (5 bases). The germline V and J ends were trimmed by 6 bases and 8 bases, with 16 bases remaining between them. The CDR3 is 12 amino acids. The germline V gene has CDR1 DFQATT and CDR2 SNEGSKA (reference sequence). As DNA, the CDR3 is TGCAGTGCCACCGGGACCACGGGGGGCTACACCTTC. Its protein product is CSATGTTGGYTF.

This clonotype appeared many times. This chain uses TRBV6-1 with TRBJ2-7, with 13 bases aligning to TRBD2. This CDR3 spans 17 amino acids. The V segment lost 5 bases and the J segment 2 bases; nucleotides outside the gene matches: 9. Germline-derived CDR1 and CDR2 are MNHNS and SASEGT. DNA for the CDR3: TGTGCCAGCAGTAACCTCCGGACTAGCGGGAGTCCCTACGAGCAGTACTTC. This encodes CASSNLRTSGSPYEQYF.

About this clonotype itself: At one end the junction does not follow the germline gene, possibly because of a read error. This chain links TRBV6-5 with TRBJ1-6; D perhaps matches TRBD1 (6 bases). Germline CDR1 is MNHEY and CDR2 is SVGAGI. The CDR3 loop spans 20 amino acids. This CDR3 is CASSYSKAGVSRTANSHLHF. The CDR3 DNA reads as TGTGCCAGCAGTTACTCGAAGGCAGGGGTATCCCGAACGGCTAATTCACACCTCCACTTT.

This clonotype was seen at least ten times. V gene TRBV7-9 combines with J gene TRBJ1-6; D remains unclear. Germline CDR1 and CDR2: SEHNR and FQNEAQ (reference sequence). This CDR3 has 10 residues. The V end was cut by 8 bases, the J end by 10 bases, with 6 bases between. CDR3 in amino acids: CASRPSPLHF. CDR3 sequence (DNA): TGTGCCAGCCGTCCGTCACCCCTCCACTTT.

This clonotype was counted at least ten times. The V call is TRBV10-2, the J call TRBJ2-5, with D tentatively TRBD2 (5 bases). This CDR3 contains 12 residues. The V end lost 9 bases, the J end lost 6 bases, and 14 bases lay between the germline ends. Germline lookup yields CDR1 WSHSY and CDR2 SAAADI. The CDR3 loop is CARGLAGQTQYF. The CDR3 DNA follows: TGCGCCAGGGGTCTAGCTGGGCAGACCCAGTACTTC.

Regarding this clonotype: Relative to the germline gene, one junction end is altered; a read error may explain this. The chain carries TRBV27 and TRBJ2-1; 12 nucleotides agree with TRBD2. Germline loops: CDR1 MNHEY, CDR2 SMNVEV (reference sequence). The CDR3 has 15 amino acids. For the CDR3, the DNA is TGTGCCAGCAGTGCCTCACTAGCGGGAGGCAATGAGCATTTCTTC. Its protein product is CASSASLAGGNEHFF.

This clonotype was observed many times. This chain uses TRBV7-2 with TRBJ1-1; tentatively, D is TRBD1 (6 bases). Trimming removed 5 bases at V and 2 bases at J, with 15 bases between. The CDR3 contains 15 residues. The germline V gene encodes CDR1 SGHTA and CDR2 FQGNSA. The CDR3 DNA reads TGTGCCAGCAGCCCGCCCAGTGGGGGCAACACTGAAGCTTTCTTT. This translates into CASSPPSGGNTEAFF.

This clonotype was counted many times. The chain employs TRBV6-4 and TRBJ2-3; 7 positions agree with TRBD2. CDR3 length: 13 amino acids. The germline gives CDR1 MRHNA, CDR2 SNTAGT. J gave up 11 bases and V 0 bases, and 5 bases lay outside the gene matches. CDR3 sequence reads: CASSDSAGRGQYF. CDR3 in DNA: TGTGCCAGCAGTGACTCAGCGGGAAGGGGGCAGTATTTT.

As concerns this clonotype: This may be a read error: a much more frequent sequence differs by one nucleotide. The CDR3 loop is CASSQDTLDVWTSGFGEQFF. The CDR3 bases are TGTGCCAGCAGCCAAGATACGTTAGACGTCTGGACTAGCGGTTTCGGCGAGCAGTTCTTC. The genes are TRBV3-1 and TRBJ2-1, with 10 bases fitting TRBD2. The germline V gene has CDR1 LGHDT and CDR2 YNNKEL (reference sequence). Trimming took 0 bases from V and 10 from J; bases not matched to a gene: 21. This CDR3 spans 20 amino acids.